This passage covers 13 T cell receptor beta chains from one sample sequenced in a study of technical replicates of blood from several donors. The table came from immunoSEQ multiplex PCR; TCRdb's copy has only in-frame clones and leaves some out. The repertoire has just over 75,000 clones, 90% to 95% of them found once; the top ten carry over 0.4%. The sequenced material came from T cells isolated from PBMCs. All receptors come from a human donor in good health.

The DNA for the CDR3 is TGTGCCAGCAGCTTTCAGGGTCAGCCCCAGCATTTT. Its protein product is CASSFQGQPQHF. This rearrangement joins TRBV14 to TRBJ1-5; D is possibly TRBD1 (5 bases). The V gene lost 5 bases and the J gene lost 6 bases, with 8 bases spanning the gap. Germline V lookup: CDR1 SGHDN, CDR2 FVKESK. The CDR3 has 12 amino acids. Drawing the rest from reference TRBV14 and TRBJ1-5, the complete variable domain is EAGVTQFPSHSVIEKGQTVTLRCDPISGHDNLYWYRRVMGKEIKFLLHFVKESKQDESGMPNNRFLAERTGGTYSTLKVQPAELEDSGVYFCASSFQGQPQHFGDGTRLSIL.

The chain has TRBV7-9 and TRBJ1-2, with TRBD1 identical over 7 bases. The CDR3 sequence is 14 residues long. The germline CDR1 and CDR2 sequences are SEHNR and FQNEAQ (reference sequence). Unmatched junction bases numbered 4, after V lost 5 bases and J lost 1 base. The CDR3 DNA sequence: TGTGCCAGCAGCCCGGGACAGAATAACTATGGCTACACCTTC. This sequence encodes CASSPGQNNYGYTF.

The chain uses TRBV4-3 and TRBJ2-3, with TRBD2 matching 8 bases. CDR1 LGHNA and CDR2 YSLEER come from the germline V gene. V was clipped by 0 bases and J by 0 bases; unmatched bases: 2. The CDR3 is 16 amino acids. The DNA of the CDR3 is TGCGCCAGCAGCCAAGAAGCTAGCGGGAGCACAGATACGCAGTATTTT. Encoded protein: CASSQEASGSTDTQYF.

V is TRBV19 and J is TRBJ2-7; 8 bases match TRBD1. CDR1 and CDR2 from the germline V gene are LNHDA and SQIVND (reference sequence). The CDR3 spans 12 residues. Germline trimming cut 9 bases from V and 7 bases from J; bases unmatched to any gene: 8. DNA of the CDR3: TGTGCCAGCGCGACAGGGGACAGGGAGCAGTACTTC. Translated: CASATGDREQYF.

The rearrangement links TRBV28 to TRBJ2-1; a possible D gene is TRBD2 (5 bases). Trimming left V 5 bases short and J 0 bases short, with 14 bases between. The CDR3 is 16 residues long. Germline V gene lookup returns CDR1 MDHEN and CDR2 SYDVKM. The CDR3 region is CASSSPYGSSYNEQFF. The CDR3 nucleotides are TGTGCCAGCAGTAGTCCTTATGGGAGCTCCTACAATGAGCAGTTCTTC. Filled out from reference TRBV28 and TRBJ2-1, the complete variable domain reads DVKVTQSSRYLVKRTGEKVFLECVQDMDHENMFWYRQDPGLGLRLIYFSYDVKMKEKGDIPEGYSVSREKKERFSLILESASTNQTSMYLCASSSPYGSSYNEQFFGPGTRLTVL.

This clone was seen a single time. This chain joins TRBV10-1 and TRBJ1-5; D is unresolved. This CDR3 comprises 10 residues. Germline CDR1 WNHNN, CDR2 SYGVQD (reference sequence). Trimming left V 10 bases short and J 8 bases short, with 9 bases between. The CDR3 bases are TGCGCCACCAACTCTAAGCCCCAGCATTTT. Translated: CATNSKPQHF.

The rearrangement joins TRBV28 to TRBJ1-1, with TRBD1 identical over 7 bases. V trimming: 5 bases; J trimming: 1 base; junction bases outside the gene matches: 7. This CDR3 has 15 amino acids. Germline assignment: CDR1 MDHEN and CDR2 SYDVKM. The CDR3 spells CASSLGQRWNTEAFF. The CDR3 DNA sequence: TGTGCCAGCAGTCTGGGACAGCGTTGGAACACTGAAGCTTTCTTT.

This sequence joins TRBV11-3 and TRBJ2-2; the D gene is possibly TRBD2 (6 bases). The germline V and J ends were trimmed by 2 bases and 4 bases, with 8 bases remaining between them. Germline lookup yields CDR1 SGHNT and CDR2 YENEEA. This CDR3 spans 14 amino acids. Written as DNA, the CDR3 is TGTGCCAGCAGCTTACACGGGGGCACCGGGGAGCTGTTTTTT. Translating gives CASSLHGGTGELFF.

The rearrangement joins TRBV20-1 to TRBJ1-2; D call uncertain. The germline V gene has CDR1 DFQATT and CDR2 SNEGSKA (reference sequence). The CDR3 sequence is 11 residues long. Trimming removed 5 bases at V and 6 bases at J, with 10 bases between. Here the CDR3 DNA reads TGCAGTGCTCCAGTAATACATGGCTACACCTTC. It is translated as CSAPVIHGYTF.

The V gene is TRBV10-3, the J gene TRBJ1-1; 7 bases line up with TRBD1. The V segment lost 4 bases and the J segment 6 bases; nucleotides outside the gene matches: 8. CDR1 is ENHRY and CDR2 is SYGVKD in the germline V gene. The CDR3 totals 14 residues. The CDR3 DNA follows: TGTGCCATCAGTGCTGGGGACAGAAAACCTGAAGCTTTCTTT. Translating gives CAISAGDRKPEAFF.

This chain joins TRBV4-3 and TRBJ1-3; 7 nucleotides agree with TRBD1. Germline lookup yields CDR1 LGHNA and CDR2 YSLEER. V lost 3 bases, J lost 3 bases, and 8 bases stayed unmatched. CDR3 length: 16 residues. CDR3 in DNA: TGCGCCAGCAGCCAGGACTCAGGGGGGATTGGAAACACCATATATTTT. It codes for CASSQDSGGIGNTIYF.

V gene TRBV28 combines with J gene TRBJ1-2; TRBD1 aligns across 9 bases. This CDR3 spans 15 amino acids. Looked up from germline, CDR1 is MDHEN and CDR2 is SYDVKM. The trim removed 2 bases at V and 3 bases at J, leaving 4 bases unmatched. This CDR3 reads CASSLGDRADYGYTF. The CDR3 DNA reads TGTGCCAGCAGTTTAGGGGACAGGGCTGACTATGGCTACACCTTC.

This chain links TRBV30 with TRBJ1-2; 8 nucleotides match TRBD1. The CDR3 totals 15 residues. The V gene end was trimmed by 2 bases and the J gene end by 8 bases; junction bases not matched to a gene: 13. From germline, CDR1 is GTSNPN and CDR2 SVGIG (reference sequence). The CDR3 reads CAWSIFIQGARGYTF. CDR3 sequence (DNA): TGTGCCTGGAGTATATTTATCCAGGGGGCAAGGGGCTACACCTTC.